This T cell receptor (beta chain) was captured by sequencing in a study of T cells in Graves' hyperthyroidism and ophthalmopathy. Study outcomes and limitations: Appearing also in blood were most of the thyroid clonotypes expanded above 0.001. The model forecast ophthalmopathy, anticipating it by a median 6.5 months before onset.

Amplification yielded TCR beta CDR3 regions, with RNA transcripts as the source. TCR CDR3 underwent first-round RT-PCR with the HTBI primer set. TCRdb fed the multiplex PCR reads into MiXCR, producing one record per CDR3 protein. The sample holds roughly 580,000 distinct CDR3 sequences, around 14% seen once. Blood was drawn at first hyperthyroidism diagnosis, before any ophthalmopathy symptoms. Fresh peripheral blood, 9.5 to 10 ml of it, supplied the PBMCs. As for this clonotype: The antigen is not known.

Germline assignment: CDR1 MNHEY and CDR2 SVGEGT. The length of the CDR3 is 12 residues. V gave up 2 bases and J gave up 7 bases, with 9 bases separating them. The sequence derives from a woman aged 25 to 39 with Graves' hyperthyroidism that later progressed to Graves' ophthalmopathy. Sequencing input: blood. V is TRBV6-2 or TRBV6-3 and J is TRBJ2-7; D possibly corresponds to TRBD1 (5 bases). The CDR3 DNA reads as TGTGCCAGCAGTTACCCCCAGGGTGAGCAGTACTTC. Translating gives CASSYPQGEQYF.